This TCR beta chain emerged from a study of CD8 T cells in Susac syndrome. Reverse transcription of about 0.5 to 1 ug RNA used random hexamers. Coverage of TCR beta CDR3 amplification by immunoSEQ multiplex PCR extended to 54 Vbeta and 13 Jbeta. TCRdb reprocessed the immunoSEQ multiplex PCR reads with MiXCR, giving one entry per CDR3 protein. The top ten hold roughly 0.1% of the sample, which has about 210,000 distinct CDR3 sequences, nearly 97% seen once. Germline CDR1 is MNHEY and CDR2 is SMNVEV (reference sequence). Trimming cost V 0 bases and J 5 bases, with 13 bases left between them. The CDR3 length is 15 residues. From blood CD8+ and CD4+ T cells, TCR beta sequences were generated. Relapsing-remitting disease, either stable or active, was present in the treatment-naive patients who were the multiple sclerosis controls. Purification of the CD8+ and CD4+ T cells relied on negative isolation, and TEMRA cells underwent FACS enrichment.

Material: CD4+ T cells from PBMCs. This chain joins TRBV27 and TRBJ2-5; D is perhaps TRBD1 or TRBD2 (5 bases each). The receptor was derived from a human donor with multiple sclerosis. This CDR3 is CASSLSFGGRETQYF. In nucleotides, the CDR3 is TGTGCCAGCAGTTTATCATTTGGGGGAAGGGAGACCCAGTACTTC.